Given below is one TCR beta chain in context. Its specificity is not known. The CDR3 spans 14 residues. Trimming left V 0 bases short and J 3 bases short, with 6 bases between. Germline V CDR1 and CDR2: KGHDR, SFDVKD. Treatment meaning: roughly nine-day PBMC culture with coronavirus spike peptide pools or control peptides (ViraFEST assay). Gathering of the CD4+ T cells, from the unexposed donor, took place before the COVID-19 pandemic (2011-2018). Antigen-specific T cell expansion with peptide pools preceded TCR sequencing in the ViraFEST approach. Cell supply allowing, SARS-CoV-2 S/N and four cold-coronavirus spikes probed unexposed-donor CD4+ T cells. This sample is drawn from a study of vaccination and CD4 T cells after COVID-19. Study summary: Cultures designated as controls were supplied with a CEFX pool, an HIV-1 Nef pool, or no peptide.

General observations from the study: The authors identified 304 of 307 vaccine-specific clones in convalescent patients as spike mono-reactive.

Sequence data for DNA of cultured CD4+ T cells were generated by the Oncomine TCR Beta short-read assay. TCRdb fed the PCR reads into MiXCR, producing one record per CDR3 protein. The table lists 4,000 or so distinct CDR3 sequences, roughly 60% of them singletons, with approximately 30% in the top ten. This receptor was taken from a human donor in good health. The V and J genes are TRBV24-1 and TRBJ2-3, with no clear D. The sequenced sample was CD4+ T cells from blood, cultured in vitro. CDR3 sequence (DNA): TGTGCCACCAGTGATTTGGGCAGGACAGATACGCAGTATTTT. This translates into CATSDLGRTDTQYF.